This T cell receptor beta chain appears in the sequencing data of a study of technical replicates of blood from a few donors. The data were produced by immunoSEQ multiplex PCR, yet TCRdb's version contains in-frame clones alone and is incomplete. Of 98,000 or so clones in the sample, about 94% were seen once. This CDR3 comprises 9 residues. Germline V gene data show CDR1 as MNHNS and CDR2 as SASEGT. V was trimmed by 5 bases and J by 11 bases, leaving 6 bases between them. The sequence was collected from a human donor in good health. Sample: T cells isolated from PBMCs. The V and J genes are TRBV6-1 and TRBJ1-1; D not resolved. CDR3 sequence reads: CASSLEAFF. The CDR3 nucleotides are TGTGCCAGCAGTCTTGAGGCTTTCTTT.